The subject of this entry is one TCR beta chain. Its antigen is unknown. TCRdb's copy holds only in-frame clones and misses some; the assay was immunoSEQ multiplex PCR. The data show roughly 18,000 clones, around 79% seen once. This sample is part of a study of high-grade serous ovarian cancer treatment subgroups. The overall study: Each sample yielded on average 7,494 unique TCR beta rearrangements from around 14,000 reads.

CDR3 length: 16 residues. Germline V CDR1 and CDR2: LNHDA, SQIVND (reference sequence). V was clipped by 4 bases and J by 2 bases; unmatched bases: 10. Study results and caveats: TCR clonal relatedness correlated positively with neoantigen level. Tumors within one patient showed repertoire similarity of roughly 0.095 to 0.85.

Tumor tissue was taken before any definitive surgery or chemotherapy was given. The rearrangement joins TRBV19 to TRBJ2-5; 7 bases map to TRBD1. Sequenced: tumor tissue. This clonotype was sampled from a human donor with high-grade serous ovarian cancer. The CDR3 DNA reads as TGTGCCAGTAGTACCCCAAGGGACAGAAGGCAAGAGACCCAGTACTTC. It codes for CASSTPRDRRQETQYF.